This passage covers 26 T cell receptor beta chains from one sample sequenced in a study of control samples from healthy donors and cancer patients. Only in-frame clones appear in the TCRdb table, and some are missing; sequencing was by immunoSEQ multiplex PCR. The sample has roughly 170,000 clones, 94% seen once. The sample was blood. These receptors all stem from a woman between 18 and 30 years old in good health.

V is TRBV29-1 and J is TRBJ2-7, with TRBD1 matching 9 bases. Germline trimming cut 6 bases from V and 4 bases from J; bases unmatched to any gene: 13. This CDR3 has 15 amino acids. Germline V gene data show CDR1 as SQVTM and CDR2 as ANQGSEA. CDR3 sequence: CSVYTGGYRKYEQYF. Here the CDR3 DNA reads TGCAGCGTATACACAGGGGGCTATAGAAAGTACGAGCAGTACTTC.

The CDR3 sequence is CASTDTMNTEAFF. Written as DNA, the CDR3 is TGTGCCAGTACCGACACCATGAACACTGAAGCTTTCTTT. The chain has TRBV19 and TRBJ1-1; D remains ambiguous. Deletions cut 7 bases from V and 0 bases from J, with 9 bases between. The CDR3 runs 13 residues. Germline CDR1 LNHDA, CDR2 SQIVND (reference sequence). Full variable domain (rest looked up from reference TRBV19 and TRBJ1-1): DGGITQSPKYLFRKEGQNVTLSCEQNLNHDAMYWYRQDPGQGLRLIYYSQIVNDFQKGDIAEGYSVSREKKESFPLTVTSAQKNPTAFYLCASTDTMNTEAFFGQGTRLTVV.

This chain connects TRBV3-1 (or the pseudogene TRBV3-2) to TRBJ1-3; D ambiguous. The CDR3 covers 15 residues. Germline lookup yields CDR1 LGHDT and CDR2 YNNKEL (reference sequence). V was pared by 4 bases and J by 4 bases, with 14 bases between. This CDR3 reads CASSPPPGCGNTIYF. CDR3 DNA sequence: TGTGCCAGCAGCCCACCCCCCGGGTGCGGAAACACCATATATTTT.

The V and J genes are TRBV5-1 and TRBJ2-1; a weak D match, TRBD1 (6 bases). This CDR3 spans 15 amino acids. Germline V CDR1 and CDR2: SGHRS, YFSETQ. Deletions cut 4 bases from V and 7 bases from J, with 18 bases between. In nucleotides, the CDR3 is TGCGCCAGCAGCATTCCGACAGGCCTCGGGAATGAGCAGTTCTTC. Residues: CASSIPTGLGNEQFF.

The gene calls are TRBV5-1 and TRBJ2-2; TRBD2 agrees at 7 bases. The V gene end was trimmed by 7 bases and the J gene end by 3 bases; junction bases not matched to a gene: 9. The CDR3 runs to 15 residues. Germline CDR1 reads SGHRS; CDR2 reads YFSETQ. The CDR3 spells CASRDLAGDTGELFF. In DNA form, the CDR3 reads TGCGCCAGCCGCGATTTGGCGGGGGACACCGGGGAGCTGTTTTTT.

The chain links TRBV7-2 to TRBJ1-1, with 9 bases fitting TRBD1. The length of the CDR3 is 19 residues. Trimming removed 5 bases from V and 1 base from J; junction bases left unmatched: 17. The germline V gene encodes CDR1 SGHTA and CDR2 FQGNSA. The CDR3, as DNA: TGTGCCAGCAGCCCCCTAAGTGGAGGGACAGGGCGGAAGAACACTGAAGCTTTCTTT. It yields the protein CASSPLSGGTGRKNTEAFF.

The rearrangement uses TRBV7-2 and TRBJ2-5; 10 nucleotides match TRBD2. This CDR3 contains 15 residues. After removal of 5 bases from V and 5 bases from J, the junction contained 8 bases not matched to a gene. Germline CDR1 reads SGHTA; CDR2 reads FQGNSA. In DNA form, the CDR3 reads TGTGCCAGCAGCCGTGGACTAGCGGCCTCGGAGACCCAGTACTTC. This codes for CASSRGLAASETQYF.

The chain employs TRBV19 and TRBJ2-1; 12 bases are shared with TRBD1. The germline CDR1 and CDR2 sequences are LNHDA and SQIVND (reference sequence). The junction had 16 bases not matched to a gene; V was cut back by 5 bases and J by 8 bases. This CDR3 region has 18 residues. The CDR3 is CASSYTTGTGGLRHEQFF. DNA of the CDR3: TGTGCCAGTAGTTACACTACCGGGACAGGGGGCCTTCGGCATGAGCAGTTCTTC.

The V and J genes are TRBV19 and TRBJ2-2, with D perhaps assigned TRBD1 or TRBD2 (5 bases each). The CDR3 spans 16 residues. The germline V gene encodes CDR1 LNHDA and CDR2 SQIVND (reference sequence). The ends were cut back, 3 bases at V and 5 bases at J, with 16 bases in the middle. This CDR3 reads CASSIGYVEGTGELFF. The CDR3 nucleotides are TGTGCCAGTAGTATTGGTTACGTCGAGGGGACCGGGGAGCTGTTTTTT.

This clone was counted a single time. The chain is built from TRBV5-6 and TRBJ1-1; TRBD1 agrees at 8 bases. After removal of 2 bases from V and 1 base from J, the junction contained 4 bases not matched to a gene. Germline-derived CDR1 and CDR2 are SGHDT and YYEEEE. The CDR3 loop spans 15 amino acids. The CDR3 nucleotides are TGTGCCAGCAGCTTCGGTACAGGGGGGAACACTGAAGCTTTCTTT. Its protein is CASSFGTGGNTEAFF.

This clone appeared once. The chain couples TRBV5-4 to TRBJ1-6; TRBD1 aligns across 9 bases. CDR1 and CDR2 (germline): SGHNT, YYREEE (reference sequence). The CDR3 has 16 amino acids. The V segment lost 3 bases and the J segment 7 bases; nucleotides outside the gene matches: 8. CDR3 nucleotides: TGTGCCAGCAGCTCGCCGAGACAGGGGGGAAATTCACCCCTCCACTTT. Residues: CASSSPRQGGNSPLHF. Full variable domain (remainder filled in from reference TRBV5-4 and TRBJ1-6): ETGVTQSPTHLIKTRGQQVTLRCSSQSGHNTVSWYQQALGQGPQFIFQYYREEENGRGNFPPRFSGLQFPNYSSELNVNALELDDSALYLCASSSPRQGGNSPLHFGNGTRLTVT.

The chain joins TRBV11-2 to TRBJ1-5; D remains unclear. The V gene lost 5 bases and the J gene lost 4 bases, with 12 bases spanning the gap. CDR3 length: 14 amino acids. Germline CDR1 SGHAT, CDR2 FQNNGV. Written as DNA, the CDR3 is TGTGCCAGCAGCCAACCCGGGGATAATCAGCCCCAGCATTTT. It is translated as CASSQPGDNQPQHF.

The genes are TRBV10-3 and TRBJ1-1, with D maybe TRBD1 (5 bases). Trimming cost V 4 bases and J 3 bases, with 9 bases left between them. There are 13 residues in the CDR3. Germline CDR1 is ENHRY and CDR2 is SYGVKD. Here the CDR3 DNA reads TGTGCCATCAGTGTCGACAGTTACACTGAAGCTTTCTTT. It specifies CAISVDSYTEAFF.

The genes are TRBV7-6 and TRBJ1-1; 8 bases agree with TRBD1. Germline V CDR1 and CDR2: SGHVS, FNYEAQ. Trimming cost V 3 bases and J 1 base; bases outside gene matches: 4. The CDR3 runs to 15 residues. This chain's CDR3 is CASSFSGTGNTEAFF. The CDR3 coding sequence is TGTGCCAGCAGCTTCTCCGGGACAGGGAACACTGAAGCTTTCTTT. Full variable domain (missing parts from reference TRBV7-6 and TRBJ1-1): GAGVSQSPRYKVTKRGQDVALRCDPISGHVSLYWYRQALGQGPEFLTYFNYEAQQDKSGLPNDRFSAERPEGSISTLTIQRTEQRDSAMYRCASSFSGTGNTEAFFGQGTRLTVV.

The CDR3 sequence is CASTFRFYGYTF. The CDR3 region has the DNA TGTGCCAGCACTTTCCGGTTCTATGGCTACACCTTC. This rearrangement joins TRBV6-5 to TRBJ1-2; D call uncertain. The V gene lost 7 bases and the J gene lost 4 bases, with 10 bases spanning the gap. There are 12 residues in the CDR3. Germline CDR1 MNHEY, CDR2 SVGAGI.

The chain couples TRBV10-3 to TRBJ2-1, with 9 bases aligning to TRBD1. Germline V gene data show CDR1 as ENHRY and CDR2 as SYGVKD. V was pared by 6 bases and J by 7 bases, with 7 bases of the junction left unmatched. The CDR3 covers 14 residues. In nucleotides, the CDR3 is TGTGCCATCAGAGAGACAGGGGGAGGGAATGAGCAGTTCTTC. It yields the protein CAIRETGGGNEQFF.

The J gene is TRBJ2-2, the V gene TRBV24-1, with D tentatively TRBD1 (5 bases). The CDR3 has 13 amino acids. CDR1 and CDR2 (germline): KGHDR, SFDVKD. Trimming removed 6 bases at V and 6 bases at J, with 10 bases between. For the CDR3, the DNA is TGTGCCACCAGTAAGGGGAAGGCCGGGGAGCTGTTTTTT. Translated: CATSKGKAGELFF.

The rearrangement uses TRBV11-2 and TRBJ1-5, with 12 bases that match TRBD1. The germline gives CDR1 SGHAT, CDR2 FQNNGV. V was clipped by 4 bases and J by 6 bases; unmatched bases: 7. The CDR3 is made up of 16 amino acids. The CDR3 region has the DNA TGTGCCAGCAGCTCTCCGGGACAGGGGGCAGTTCAGCCCCAGCATTTT. As protein: CASSSPGQGAVQPQHF.

A single count supports this clone. V is TRBV7-9 and J is TRBJ2-7; D perhaps matches TRBD2 (5 bases). Germline-derived CDR1 and CDR2 are SEHNR and FQNEAQ (reference sequence). The CDR3 contains 13 residues. The V end was cut by 4 bases, the J end by 1 base, with 8 bases between. CDR3 region: CASSSPGSYEQYF. The CDR3 nucleotides are TGTGCCAGCAGCTCCCCGGGATCCTACGAGCAGTACTTC. Full variable domain (remainder filled in from reference TRBV7-9 and TRBJ2-7): DTGVSQNPRHKITKRGQNVTFRCDPISEHNRLYWYRQTLGQGPEFLTYFQNEAQLEKSRLLSDRFSAERPKGSFSTLEIQRTEQGDSAMYLCASSSPGSYEQYFGPGTRLTVT.

This chain links TRBV4-3 with TRBJ2-4; the D gene is possibly TRBD2 (5 bases). The germline V and J ends were trimmed by 0 bases and 5 bases, with 11 bases remaining between them. Per germline, CDR1 LGHNA and CDR2 YSLEER. The CDR3 contains 15 residues. CDR3: CASSQDGKGENIQYF. CDR3 nucleotide sequence: TGCGCCAGCAGCCAAGATGGTAAGGGAGAAAACATTCAGTACTTC.

The chain carries TRBV11-2 and TRBJ1-2; D gene ambiguous. CDR1 is SGHAT and CDR2 is FQNNGV in the germline V gene. The CDR3 contains 13 residues. V was shortened by 2 bases and J by 8 bases, with 12 bases between the two germline ends. The CDR3 here is CASSLIAPDGYTF. CDR3 sequence (DNA): TGTGCCAGCAGCTTAATCGCGCCAGACGGCTACACCTTC.

The V and J genes are TRBV7-8 and TRBJ1-1; D uncertain. Germline lookup yields CDR1 SGHVS and CDR2 FQNEAQ. V dropped 2 bases and J dropped 1 base, with 5 bases sitting between them. This CDR3 has 13 amino acids. CDR3 region: CASSLRTNTEAFF. In DNA form, the CDR3 reads TGTGCCAGCAGCTTACGGACGAACACTGAAGCTTTCTTT. The full variable domain, completed using reference TRBV7-8 and TRBJ1-1, is GAGVSQSPRYKVAKRGQDVALRCDPISGHVSLFWYQQALGQGPEFLTYFQNEAQLDKSGLPSDRFFAERPEGSVSTLKIQRTQQEDSAVYLCASSLRTNTEAFFGQGTRLTVV.

The chain combines TRBV5-4 with TRBJ2-1; 10 bases fit TRBD1. The germline gives CDR1 SGHNT, CDR2 YYREEE (reference sequence). This CDR3 is 15 amino acids long. After removal of 4 bases from V and 2 bases from J, the junction contained 3 bases not matched to a gene. CDR3 sequence: CASSRDRGPYNEQFF. The CDR3, as DNA: TGTGCCAGCAGCCGGGACAGGGGACCCTACAATGAGCAGTTCTTC.

The chain employs TRBV5-1 and TRBJ1-3, with TRBD1 as a possible D gene (6 bases). V was cut by 5 bases and J by 1 base, with 13 bases left in between. Germline-derived CDR1 and CDR2 are SGHRS and YFSETQ. This CDR3 has 15 amino acids. The DNA for the CDR3 is TGCGCCAGCAGTACAACAGGGACTTCTGGAAACACCATATATTTT. It yields the protein CASSTTGTSGNTIYF.

The gene calls are TRBV24-1 and TRBJ2-2, with D perhaps given as TRBD1 or TRBD2 (6 bases each). This CDR3 region has 15 residues. The germline V gene encodes CDR1 KGHDR and CDR2 SFDVKD. V gave up 9 bases and J gave up 2 bases, with 15 bases separating them. CDR3 nucleotides: TGTGCCACCGGTCGGGGGCCCCCCAACACCGGGGAGCTGTTTTTT. Translated: CATGRGPPNTGELFF.

This chain joins TRBV19 and TRBJ1-2, with a tentative D call TRBD1 (6 bases). Germline CDR1 LNHDA, CDR2 SQIVND (reference sequence). V lost 3 bases to trimming and J lost 2 bases, with 7 bases between them. The CDR3 length is 13 residues. Here the CDR3 DNA reads TGTGCCAGTAGTATTGACAGGAACTATGGCTACACCTTC. This encodes CASSIDRNYGYTF.